The entry below describes one T cell receptor beta chain. Its matching antigen is unknown. These data belong to a study of T cell repertoires in cytomegalovirus infection. Study-wide context: CMV infection plus the matching HLA type was flagged by public TCR beta signatures. Study-wide results and limits: Ex vivo responses were dominated by HLA-C-restricted CMV-specific TCR beta clonotypes.

TCRdb re-derived calls from the reads in MiXCR, one entry per CDR3 protein. The sample lists some 700,000 distinct CDR3 sequences; about 33% were seen once. Germline V lookup: CDR1 SNHLY, CDR2 FYNNEI. CDR3 length: 16 residues. The germline V and J ends were trimmed by 6 bases and 0 bases, with 15 bases remaining between them. The material sequenced was cultured PBMCs, taken from culture after CMV antigen stimulation. The TCR comes from a human donor in good health (CMV status not recorded). Some clones in this sample may be carry-over from other donors' samples. The chain links TRBV2 to TRBJ1-5, with no clear D. The chain's CDR3 is CASRKDLRTSNQPQHF. CDR3 nucleotides: TGTGCCAGCAGAAAAGATCTCCGGACTAGCAATCAGCCCCAGCATTTT.